The 23 T cell receptor beta chains in this list originate from one sample, sequenced in a study of T cell changes during pregnancy in multiple sclerosis. Assay used: immunoSEQ multiplex PCR; TCRdb lists only in-frame clones, some missing. The table shows some 39,000 clones, with over 80% occurring only once. The sample consisted of CD4+ T cells from peripheral blood mononuclear cells, taken in the third trimester of pregnancy. Receptors were obtained from a female donor in good health, enrolled as a control in a pregnancy study.

The rearrangement uses TRBV18 and TRBJ2-3; 14 bases are shared with TRBD2. The germline CDR1 and CDR2 sequences are KGHSH and LQKENI. This CDR3 has 17 amino acids. Losses at the gene ends were 4 bases for V and 4 bases for J; bases not matched to a gene: 7. Here the CDR3 reads CASSLLGTSGSADTQYF. The CDR3 DNA follows: TGTGCCAGCTCACTCTTAGGGACTAGCGGGAGTGCAGATACGCAGTATTTT. Using reference TRBV18 and TRBJ2-3 for the parts outside the CDR3, the full variable domain is NAGVMQNPRHLVRRRGQEARLRCSPMKGHSHVYWYRQLPEEGLKFMVYLQKENIIDESGMPKERFSAEFPKEGPSILRIQQVVRGDSAAYFCASSLLGTSGSADTQYFGPGTRLTVL.

This clone was detected only a few times. The chain combines TRBV6-5 with TRBJ1-2, with 7 bases lining up with TRBD1. The length of the CDR3 is 15 residues. The germline gives CDR1 MNHEY, CDR2 SVGAGI. The V and J ends lost 9 bases and 4 bases, in that order; junction bases with no gene match: 14. The CDR3 DNA reads TGTGCCAGGGGGGCATTCGGACAGGATGCCTATGGCTACACCTTC. The encoded protein is CARGAFGQDAYGYTF.

Here the CDR3 reads CASSFGGEKLFF. CDR3 in DNA: TGTGCCAGCAGTTTTGGGGGGGAAAAACTGTTTTTT. The chain combines TRBV27 with TRBJ1-4; a weak D match, TRBD1 (5 bases). CDR3 length: 12 residues. The germline V gene has CDR1 MNHEY and CDR2 SMNVEV (reference sequence). V was clipped by 3 bases and J by 8 bases, with 7 bases between them.

The chain recombines TRBV6-1 with TRBJ2-1, with 10 bases matching TRBD2. Germline lookup yields CDR1 MNHNS and CDR2 SASEGT. The CDR3 spans 18 residues. Trimming took 5 bases from V and 1 from J; bases not matched to a gene: 11. The CDR3 reads CASSKGNSGRGSYNEQFF. The CDR3 region has the DNA TGTGCCAGCAGTAAAGGGAACAGCGGGAGGGGGTCCTACAATGAGCAGTTCTTC.

CDR3 loop: CASSSGQGGFQFF. The CDR3 DNA follows: TGTGCCAGCAGCTCAGGACAGGGGGGATTTCAGTTCTTC. This sequence joins TRBV7-8 and TRBJ2-1; TRBD1 matches at 10 bases. From germline, CDR1 is SGHVS and CDR2 FQNEAQ. CDR3 length equals 13 residues. The V gene end was trimmed by 4 bases and the J gene end by 13 bases; junction bases not matched to a gene: 7.

The V call is TRBV6-6, the J call TRBJ2-7; 9 nucleotides agree with TRBD1. The germline V gene encodes CDR1 MNHNY and CDR2 SVGAGI (reference sequence). After removal of 3 bases from V and 6 bases from J, the junction contained 6 bases not matched to a gene. The CDR3 loop spans 14 amino acids. CDR3 DNA sequence: TGTGCCAGCAGTTATCCGGGACAGGGATTCGAGCAGTACTTC. It translates to CASSYPGQGFEQYF.

V is TRBV6-6 and J is TRBJ2-5; 7 bases are a match to TRBD1. Per germline, CDR1 MNHNY and CDR2 SVGAGI (reference sequence). The V segment lost 6 bases and the J segment 4 bases; nucleotides outside the gene matches: 8. The CDR3 loop spans 14 amino acids. This CDR3 is CASRTTGVRETQYF. In DNA, the CDR3 is TGTGCCAGCAGAACCACAGGGGTTCGAGAGACCCAGTACTTC.

The V and J genes are TRBV28 and TRBJ2-7; D is possibly TRBD1 (6 bases). The length of the CDR3 is 15 residues. Trimming removed 8 bases from V and 0 bases from J, with 17 bases in between. The germline gives CDR1 MDHEN, CDR2 SYDVKM. The CDR3 reads CASVSYRESSYEQYF. The CDR3 nucleotides are TGTGCCAGCGTCTCTTACAGGGAAAGCTCCTACGAGCAGTACTTC.

The CDR3 loop reads CASSSQGASYEQYF. DNA of the CDR3: TGTGCCAGCAGCTCACAGGGTGCTTCCTACGAGCAGTACTTC. This chain joins TRBV7-9 and TRBJ2-7; D perhaps matches TRBD1 (6 bases). Between the trimmed V and J ends, which lost 4 bases and 1 base, there was a span of 11 bases. The CDR3 runs 14 residues. Germline V gene sequence: CDR1 SEHNR, CDR2 FQNEAQ (reference sequence).

The V call is TRBV5-4, the J call TRBJ2-1, with D unresolved. Trimming took 3 bases from V and 5 from J, leaving 21 bases between them. The V gene's germline CDR1 is SGHNT and CDR2 YYREEE (reference sequence). The CDR3 length is 17 residues. The CDR3: CASSSVDSPRKNNEQFF. DNA of the CDR3: TGTGCCAGCAGCTCAGTTGATAGCCCTCGAAAAAACAATGAGCAGTTCTTC.

J is TRBJ1-5 and V is TRBV10-3; weak D call: TRBD1 (6 bases). There are 16 residues in the CDR3. V lost 1 base and J lost 1, with 11 bases in between. Looked up from germline, CDR1 is ENHRY and CDR2 is SYGVKD. The DNA for the CDR3 is TGTGCCATCAGTGAGTTCCGGACAGAGAGCAATCAGCCCCAGCATTTT. As protein: CAISEFRTESNQPQHF.

The count of this clone is one. J is TRBJ2-1 and V is TRBV5-1; unclear D gene. Germline CDR1 reads SGHRS; CDR2 reads YFSETQ. This CDR3 spans 14 amino acids. Trimming removed 6 bases from V and 1 base from J, with 11 bases in between. The CDR3 here is CASTPGESYNEQFF. CDR3 nucleotide sequence: TGCGCCAGCACCCCTGGTGAGTCCTACAATGAGCAGTTCTTC.

V and J are TRBV5-5 and TRBJ2-3, with a tentative D call TRBD2 (5 bases). The CDR3 loop spans 13 amino acids. V lost 4 bases to trimming and J lost 5 bases, with 11 bases between them. CDR1 and CDR2 from the germline V gene are SGHKS and YYEKEE (reference sequence). The CDR3 is CASSHRDGDTQYF. CDR3 DNA sequence: TGTGCCAGCAGCCACCGGGATGGAGATACGCAGTATTTT.

The V call is TRBV19, the J call TRBJ2-1; 7 bases match TRBD2. This CDR3 comprises 15 residues. Germline CDR1 reads LNHDA; CDR2 reads SQIVND (reference sequence). Trimming cost V 5 bases and J 4 bases; bases outside gene matches: 8. CDR3 bases: TGTGCCAGTAGTTGGCCGGGGGGATTTTACAATGAGCAGTTCTTC. It codes for CASSWPGGFYNEQFF.

The chain combines TRBV6-1 with TRBJ1-1; D might be TRBD1 (6 bases). V lost 7 bases and J 0 bases, leaving 12 bases between the germline ends. This CDR3 has 14 residues. Per the germline V gene, CDR1 is MNHNS and CDR2 is SASEGT. The CDR3 sequence: CASTMGDMNTEAFF. CDR3 DNA: TGTGCCAGCACCATGGGGGACATGAACACTGAAGCTTTCTTT.

This chain uses TRBV28 with TRBJ2-7; TRBD2 agrees at 11 bases. This CDR3 contains 14 residues. Looked up from germline, CDR1 is MDHEN and CDR2 is SYDVKM. J lost 5 bases, V lost 6 bases, and 6 bases had no gene match. The CDR3 spells CASSPLAGVDEQYF. The CDR3, as DNA: TGTGCCAGCAGCCCACTAGCGGGAGTGGACGAGCAGTACTTC.

The chain recombines TRBV12-5 with TRBJ1-1; maybe TRBD1 (5 bases). The CDR3 spans 13 residues. Germline values: CDR1 LGHNT, CDR2 FRNRAP. The V end lost 1 base, the J end lost 5 bases, and 8 bases lay between the germline ends. The DNA of the CDR3 is TGTGCTAGTGGTTTGGGGGGCGTTACTGAAGCTTTCTTT. Its protein is CASGLGGVTEAFF.

The chain uses TRBV9 and TRBJ2-2; D is ambiguous. Germline CDR1 reads SGDLS; CDR2 reads YYNGEE. V lost 0 bases and J 4 bases, leaving 10 bases between the germline ends. This CDR3 is built from 15 residues. The CDR3: CASSVVAGSTGELFF. The CDR3 nucleotides read TGTGCCAGCAGCGTAGTGGCAGGTAGCACCGGGGAGCTGTTTTTT.

The chain is built from TRBV11-3 and TRBJ2-2, with TRBD2 as a possible D gene (5 bases). CDR3 length: 13 amino acids. Germline V gene lookup returns CDR1 SGHNT and CDR2 YENEEA. Trimming shortened V by 4 bases and J by 5 bases, and 8 bases separated the two germline ends. The CDR3 region is CASSSGLTGELFF. As DNA, the CDR3 is TGTGCCAGCAGCTCCGGACTGACCGGGGAGCTGTTTTTT.

V is TRBV28 and J is TRBJ1-2; D may be TRBD1 (6 bases). V was cut by 5 bases and J by 8 bases, with 21 bases left in between. The germline gives CDR1 MDHEN, CDR2 SYDVKM. There are 15 residues in the CDR3. Here the CDR3 DNA reads TGTGCCAGCAGTCCACCCGGTTCCAGGGGAGTAGGCTACACCTTC. Its translation is CASSPPGSRGVGYTF.

The CDR3 spells CSVNQGPGELFF. For the CDR3, the DNA is TGCAGCGTAAATCAGGGGCCCGGGGAGCTGTTTTTT. This sequence joins TRBV29-1 and TRBJ2-2; a possible D gene is TRBD1 (6 bases). This CDR3 contains 12 residues. CDR1 and CDR2 from the germline V gene are SQVTM and ANQGSEA. Trimming took 6 bases from V and 6 from J, leaving 11 bases between them.

The V call is TRBV5-4, the J call TRBJ1-1, with 8 positions matching TRBD1. This CDR3 has 15 residues. Germline V CDR1 and CDR2: SGHNT, YYREEE (reference sequence). The trim removed 4 bases at V and 1 base at J, leaving 6 bases unmatched. CDR3 region: CASSPAGTGNTEAFF. CDR3 nucleotides: TGTGCCAGCAGCCCGGCCGGGACAGGGAACACTGAAGCTTTCTTT. The entire variable domain, with the rest obtained from reference TRBV5-4 and TRBJ1-1, is as follows: ETGVTQSPTHLIKTRGQQVTLRCSSQSGHNTVSWYQQALGQGPQFIFQYYREEENGRGNFPPRFSGLQFPNYSSELNVNALELDDSALYLCASSPAGTGNTEAFFGQGTRLTVV.

V is TRBV29-1 and J is TRBJ2-3, with 7 bases that match TRBD1. The CDR3 runs to 14 residues. In germline, CDR1 is SQVTM, CDR2 ANQGSEA. Trimming took 5 bases from V and 1 from J; bases not matched to a gene: 6. The chain's CDR3 is CSVPPGQGTDTQYF. DNA of the CDR3: TGCAGCGTTCCCCCCGGACAGGGCACAGATACGCAGTATTTT.